This entry describes one T cell receptor beta chain. This sample was included in a study of shared clonotypes between healthy human individuals. The CDR3 contains 18 residues. The V gene's germline CDR1 is SGHRS and CDR2 YFSETQ. Trimming cost V 7 bases and J 1 base; bases outside gene matches: 18. Using immunoSEQ multiplex PCR, the repertoire was profiled, and TCRdb retains in-frame clones only, with some absent. This table holds some 2,100,000 clones, approximately 94% found once. Sequencing used naive CD4+ T cells sorted from blood. Indicated subset: CD45RA+ positively selected. This clonotype originated in a young man in good health. The chain carries TRBV5-1 and TRBJ2-5; 8 bases agree with TRBD1. CDR3 DNA: TGCGCCAGCGCCGTAAAGGACAGGGCCCAAACACTCCAAGAGACCCAGTACTTC. It specifies CASAVKDRAQTLQETQYF.